The clone carrying this TCR beta chain was found once. The CDR3 is 15 amino acids. The V segment lost 8 bases and the J segment 6 bases; nucleotides outside the gene matches: 8. Per the germline V gene, CDR1 is LNHDA and CDR2 is SQIVND (reference sequence). This specimen comes from a study of blood T cell repertoires in COVID-19. Turning to the study itself: PBMCs, B-cell-depleted T cells, or T cells provided the cDNA or gDNA that made up the material.

Authors' processing steps: Estimated nucleated cell counts came from reference gene primer amplification. Measured with immunoSEQ multiplex PCR; TCRdb has only the in-frame clones, and not every one. V and J calls and clone size are as listed in that table; D and trimming were resolved from the DNA. This table has 130,000 to 150,000 clones, around 82% appearing once. This clonotype was sampled from a woman in her 50s with acute or convalescent COVID-19. V and J are TRBV19 and TRBJ1-5, with 12 bases aligning to TRBD1. The sequenced sample was peripheral blood. CDR3 DNA sequence: TGTGCCAGTGGCGGGACAGGGGGCCAGGGTCAGCCCCAGCATTTT. This translates into CASGGTGGQGQPQHF.